The source of this TCR beta chain is a study of memory CD4+ T cells and cytomegalovirus serostatus (dated by TCRdb to the late 2010s). Regarding the study in general: The cohort included around 33 healthy adults from Belgium, of whom 9 were CMV seropositive and 24 were CMV seronegative. To replicate a published TCR-based CMV serostatus classifier, the study sequenced CD4+ memory TCRbeta repertoires from a Belgian cohort whose cytomegalovirus serostatus was known. Study-wide findings and limitations: The original-framework classifier achieved a median bootstrapped AUC of 0.95 with a 95% CI of 0.76-1.00 on the Belgian cohort. The results were read as suggesting that the CMV-associated TCR signature is, for the most part, present in the CD4+ memory repertoire. For CMV serostatus prediction, a median bootstrapped AUC of approximately 0.95 was reached with the original framework, and a median bootstrapped AUC of about 0.89 was reached with a US-trained random forest. Among the 150 to 200 previously reported CMV-associated TCRbeta sequences, 60 to 85 showed up in the CD4+ memory repertoires, with each one found in between one and five individuals. Only CD4+CD45RO+ memory cells were sequenced, unlike the original study, which covered naive and memory CD4+ and CD8+ populations.

About this clone itself: Which antigen it targets is not known. Base qualities are not at hand, and no much larger clone is one base apart.

V and J are truncated by 7 bases and 0 bases respectively, leaving an intervening sequence of 12 bases. The germline V gene provides CDR1 ENHRY and CDR2 SYGVKD. Reading from cysteine to phenylalanine, the CDR3 counts 15 amino acids. Only CDR3 DNA remains: 45 bases, in frame from the first base. A FACSAria II was used to sort memory CD4+ T cells, defined as single viable CD3+CD4+CD8-CD45RO+ cells. CMV serostatus was determined with a Roche Elecsys assay detecting serum IgG against CMV pp150, pp28, p38 and p52. After thawing, total CD4+ T cells were enriched by positive selection with CD4 magnetic microbeads. The samples came from a separate study whose specific focus was interrogating the CD4+ T cell memory repertoire. Peripheral blood mononuclear cells were isolated and cryopreserved according to standard operating procedures, and serum was kept at -80 degrees C. The staining used CD3-PerCP (BW264/56), CD4-APC (RPA-T4), CD45RO-PE (UCHT1) and CD8-Pacific Orange (3B5) antibodies, and Sytox blue was used to exclude non-viable cells.

Genomic DNA was extracted from sorted cells with the Quick-DNA Microprep Kit. TCRbeta DNA was amplified with the immunoSEQ hsTCRbeta kit following the manufacturer's protocol. TCRbeta libraries were sequenced on an Illumina MiSeq instrument. Concerning the study's data processing: Once out-of-frame sequences had been removed, 2,204,828 distinct TCRbeta sequences were left, which works out to an average of around 67,000 per individual. Each individual was scored according to the count of 164 previously reported CMV-associated TCRbeta sequences and the total productive distinct TCRbeta count. A beta-binomial model was reimplemented in Python, and scikit-learn random forests with default parameters were trained on US cohort data. Classifier performance on the Belgian cohort was summarized as median AUC with percentile confidence intervals over 10,000 bootstrap iterations. The table comes from immuneACCESS by way of TCRdb, which keeps in-frame sequences with V and J called. Part of the clones is missing from these tables; in studies checked, under half for an unresolved V gene and the rest for unknown reasons. The D gene and trimming were derived from the DNA, and the V and J assignments and clone size from that table. Recorded for this sample are 50,000 or so clones; over 65% of them occurred a single time. The ten top clones hold less than 0.6% of the sample.

The receptor chain draws on TRBV10-3 and TRBJ2-2, with TRBD2 as a weak D call on 6 bases. The clonotype was recovered from an adult in good health and CMV-seronegative. Sample: memory CD4+ T cells from blood. The sequence in DNA is TGTGCCATCAATGGCGGGACTTCGAACACCGGGGAGCTGTTTTTT. Translated, this is CAINGGTSNTGELFF.